The 3 T cell receptor beta chains below come from one sample, sequenced in a study of blood T cell repertoires in COVID-19. Using immunoSEQ multiplex PCR, the repertoire was profiled, and TCRdb retains in-frame clones only, with some absent. This table has roughly 200,000 clones, around 80% appearing once. Sequences were obtained from peripheral blood. Source of these receptors: a woman between 70 and 85 years old with acute or convalescent COVID-19.

The rearrangement links TRBV7-9 to TRBJ2-5, with 13 bases that match TRBD2. The CDR3 covers 17 residues. V lost 1 base, J lost 5 bases, and 7 bases stayed unmatched. Per germline, CDR1 SEHNR and CDR2 FQNEAQ (reference sequence). As DNA, the CDR3 is TGTGCCAGCAGCTTAGGATATACTAGCGGGAGGGCTGAGACCCAGTACTTC. It yields the protein CASSLGYTSGRAETQYF.

This clone was recorded only once. This chain connects TRBV3-1 (or the pseudogene TRBV3-2) to TRBJ2-2; possible D gene TRBD2, 5 bases. Germline V gene sequence: CDR1 LGHDT, CDR2 YNNKEL (reference sequence). V dropped 7 bases and J dropped 4 bases, with 7 bases sitting between them. The CDR3 runs 12 residues. The CDR3 sequence is CASNRGTGELFF. The CDR3 nucleotides are TGTGCCAGCAACCGGGGCACCGGGGAGCTGTTTTTT.

V gene TRBV27 combines with J gene TRBJ2-1; 10 bases line up with TRBD2. This CDR3 spans 15 amino acids. CDR1 MNHEY and CDR2 SMNVEV come from the germline V gene (reference sequence). The junction had 5 bases not matched to a gene; V was cut back by 3 bases and J by 6 bases. CDR3 amino acids: CASSFRLAGANEQFF. CDR3 DNA sequence: TGTGCCAGCAGTTTTCGGCTAGCGGGAGCCAATGAGCAGTTCTTC.